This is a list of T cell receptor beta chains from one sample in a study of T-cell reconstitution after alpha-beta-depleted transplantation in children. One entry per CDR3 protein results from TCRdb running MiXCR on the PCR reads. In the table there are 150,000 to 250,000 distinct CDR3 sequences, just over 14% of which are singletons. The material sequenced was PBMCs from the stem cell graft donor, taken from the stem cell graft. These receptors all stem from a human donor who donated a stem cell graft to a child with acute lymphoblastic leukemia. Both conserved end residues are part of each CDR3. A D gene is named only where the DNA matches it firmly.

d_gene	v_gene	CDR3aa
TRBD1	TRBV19	CASSIDKKGANEQFF
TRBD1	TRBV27	CASRPTGNRGVQPQHF
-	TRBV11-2	CASSFFGVSVDYNEQFF
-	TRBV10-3	CAISETMGSSHEQYF
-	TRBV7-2	CASSSDGNQPQHF
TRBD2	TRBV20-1	CSARGPRTSGLHNEQFF
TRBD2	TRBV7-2	CASSLVGGLLAGLYNEQFF
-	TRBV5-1	CATQDQYNEQFF
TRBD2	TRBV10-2	CASSGLAEGYGELFF
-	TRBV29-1	CSVEGTNTGELFF
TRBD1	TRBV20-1	CSARDQWTGNTGELFF
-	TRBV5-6	CASSLQGMGNYGYTF
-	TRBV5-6	CASNTVGSANVLTF
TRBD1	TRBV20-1	CSAGGQGVAEQETQYF
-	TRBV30	CAWSRGSYGYTF
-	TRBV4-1	CASSQNFPKGSPLHF
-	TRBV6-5	CASSYQPTRWETQYF
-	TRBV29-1	CSVRFSSEQYF
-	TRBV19	CASTVMTGSYNEQFF
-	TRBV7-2	CASSVSSAAYNEQFF
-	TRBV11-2	CASSITGRGETQYF
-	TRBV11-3	CASSRGAWGAITDTQYF
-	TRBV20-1	CSARDQYQETQYF